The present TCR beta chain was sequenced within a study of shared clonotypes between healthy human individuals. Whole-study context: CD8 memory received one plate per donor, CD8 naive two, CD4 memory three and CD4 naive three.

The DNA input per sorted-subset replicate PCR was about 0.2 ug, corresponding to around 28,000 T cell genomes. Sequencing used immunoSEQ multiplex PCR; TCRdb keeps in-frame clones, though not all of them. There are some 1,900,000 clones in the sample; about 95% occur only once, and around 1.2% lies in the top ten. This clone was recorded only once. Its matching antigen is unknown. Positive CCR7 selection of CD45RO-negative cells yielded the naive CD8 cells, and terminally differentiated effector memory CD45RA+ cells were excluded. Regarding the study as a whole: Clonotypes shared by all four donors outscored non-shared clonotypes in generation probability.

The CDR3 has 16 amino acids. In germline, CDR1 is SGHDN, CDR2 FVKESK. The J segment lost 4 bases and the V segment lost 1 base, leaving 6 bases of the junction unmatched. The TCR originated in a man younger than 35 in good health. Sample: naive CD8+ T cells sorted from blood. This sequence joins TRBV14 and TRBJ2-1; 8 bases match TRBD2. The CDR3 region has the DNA TGTGCCAGCAGCCAAGGGGTAGCGGGGCCGTACAATGAGCAGTTCTTC. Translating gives CASSQGVAGPYNEQFF.